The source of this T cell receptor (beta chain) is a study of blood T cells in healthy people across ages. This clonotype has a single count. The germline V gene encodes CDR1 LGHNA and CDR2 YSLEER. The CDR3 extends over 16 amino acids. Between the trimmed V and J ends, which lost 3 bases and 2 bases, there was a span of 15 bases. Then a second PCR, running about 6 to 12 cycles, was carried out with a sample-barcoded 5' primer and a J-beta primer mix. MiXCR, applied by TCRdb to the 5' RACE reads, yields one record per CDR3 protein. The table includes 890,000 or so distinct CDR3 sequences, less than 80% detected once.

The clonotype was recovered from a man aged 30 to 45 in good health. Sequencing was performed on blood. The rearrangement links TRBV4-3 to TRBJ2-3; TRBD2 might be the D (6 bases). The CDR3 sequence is CASSQRGGETTDTQYF. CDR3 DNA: TGCGCCAGCAGCCAGAGGGGCGGGGAGACCACAGATACGCAGTATTTT.